This TCR beta chain was identified during a study of vaccination effects on CD4 cells after COVID-19. It was after 10 days of culture that CD4+ T cells were isolated. The table came from immunoSEQ multiplex PCR; TCRdb's copy has only in-frame clones and leaves some out. The sample lists some 50,000 clones, 70% to 75% occurring once. Trimming cost V 4 bases and J 5 bases, with 21 bases left between them. Germline V gene lookup returns CDR1 MNHNS and CDR2 SASEGT. CDR3 size: 16 residues. This clone was counted between two and nine times. What it recognizes is unknown. Sequencing used CD4+ T cells from PBMCs cultured without peptide, obtained before COVID-19 vaccination. The sequence came from a human donor who had a prior SARS-CoV-2 infection. The chain links TRBV6-1 to TRBJ2-7; perhaps TRBD1 as D (7 bases). The CDR3 DNA reads TGTGCCAGCAGTGTTAACCCGGGCAGGGGGGTCCACGAGCAGTACTTC. Amino acids: CASSVNPGRGVHEQYF.